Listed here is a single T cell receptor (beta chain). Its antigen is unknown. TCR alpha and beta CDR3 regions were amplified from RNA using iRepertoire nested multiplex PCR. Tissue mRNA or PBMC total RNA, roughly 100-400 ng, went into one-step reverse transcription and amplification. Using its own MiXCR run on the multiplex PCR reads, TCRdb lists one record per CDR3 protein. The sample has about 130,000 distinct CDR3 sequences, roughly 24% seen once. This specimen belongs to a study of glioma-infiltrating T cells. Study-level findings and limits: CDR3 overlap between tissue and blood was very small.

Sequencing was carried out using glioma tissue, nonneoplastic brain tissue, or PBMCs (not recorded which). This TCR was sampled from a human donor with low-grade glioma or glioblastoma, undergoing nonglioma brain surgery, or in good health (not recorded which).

The CDR3 DNA reads as TGCAGCGTTGATTTGGGTAGCGAGTCCCACAATGAGCAGTTCTTC. This codes for CSVDLGSESHNEQFF. This sequence joins TRBV29-1 and TRBJ2-1; D may be TRBD2 (5 bases). CDR1 SQVTM and CDR2 ANQGSEA come from the germline V gene. Trimming shortened V by 3 bases and J by 5 bases, and 17 bases separated the two germline ends. This CDR3 spans 15 amino acids.